The TCR beta chain described here comes from a study of T cells after yellow fever vaccination (dated by TCRdb to the late 2010s). Background for the entire study: Libraries from fractions with low cell numbers were prepared with the SMART-Seq v4 Ultra Low Input RNA kit. Blood samples were taken at several timepoints before and after primary and secondary immunization, and bulk PBMC replicates and cell subsets were isolated. Two healthy male donors, one aged 18 to 30 and one aged 30 to 40 years, made up the cohort. To follow T-cell clones before and after primary and booster YFV17D yellow fever vaccination, bulk TCR alpha and beta repertoires were sequenced over time. Broader findings and caveats from the paper: Most clones expanded after primary vaccination were re-detected after the booster (about 96% of CD4 and about 88% of CD8), suggesting broad memory maintenance. FACS-sorted repertoires could contain abundant contaminating clonotypes from the bulk population, so computational filtering was required. Compared with the primary T-cell response, the secondary T-cell response was faster but weaker, reaching its peak on day 5 rather than on day 15. A small share of clonotypes occurred in both CD4 and CD8 compartments, likely arising from convergent recombination. The study included only a couple of donors, which limits how far the findings can be generalized.

Sample treatment or condition, as interpreted from the label and publication: live attenuated yellow fever vaccine strain. At every blood-draw timepoint, two biological replicates of bulk PBMCs were collected. A standard Ficoll-Paque protocol was used to isolate PBMCs from peripheral blood. TriZol was used to extract RNA from bulk PBMCs, from CD4 and CD8 fractions, and from dextramer-positive and dextramer-negative fractions. TCR cDNA was synthesized by 5'RACE template switching, through which a universal primer site and unique molecular identifiers were introduced. cDNA synthesis was primed from both the TCR alpha and TCR beta constant segments. Library amplification used two PCR steps, and the second PCR step added sample barcodes and sequencing adapters. Sequencing of libraries was performed on Illumina HiSeq 2500 (2x100 bp) or NovaSeq (2x150 bp). The study's own analysis went as follows. MIGEC handled demultiplexing of reads and collapsing into UMI consensus sequences, while MiXCR performed V(D)J alignment. Clonotypes responding to the vaccine were identified with edgeR on replicate PBMC samples, with the criteria of FDR below 0.01 and a log2 fold change above 5 up to day 15. Bulk clonotypes were assigned CD4 or CD8 identity according to which sequenced CD4 or CD8 repertoire held them at higher abundance. The public reads were quality trimmed at Q25 with fastp and then assembled into clones with MiXCR by TCRdb, keeping productive beta chains. Rows matching on CDR3 protein sequence are summarized as one entry with the most common DNA and genes. The V and J calls shown here were made by TCRdb, not taken from the authors' results. For this sample the table gives some 390,000 distinct CDR3 sequences, of which under 7.5% were detected only once. 15% of the sample is taken by the ten largest.

This clonotype was seen more than once but under ten times. Its antigen remains undetermined. Qualities for individual bases were not recorded, and no much larger clone is one base off. The CDR3 has 20 amino acids, counting the end cysteine and phenylalanine. The sequence is cut down to CDR3 DNA, 60 bases in frame from base 1. V is cut back by 3 bases and J by 4 bases, with 16 bases in the junction unmatched. The germline V gene encodes CDR1 SGHRS and CDR2 YFSETQ. This TCR derives from a man aged 25-40 years who received the YFV17D yellow fever vaccine. The rearrangement joined TRBV5-1 to TRBJ2-6, with 10 bases matching TRBD1. The sequences come from PBMCs, collected 5 days after the yellow fever booster vaccination. In nucleotides, the sequence is TGCGCCAGCAGCTCGGGGGACAGGGGAAAAGGGAAACACGGGGCCAACGTCCTGACTTTC. This encodes CASSSGDRGKGKHGANVLTF.